This T cell receptor (beta chain) was observed in a study of blood T cells in healthy people across ages. Regarding this clonotype: A much larger clone differs by one base, so this may be a read error.

Through a sample-barcoded 5' primer and a J-beta primer mix, a second PCR was run for roughly 7 to 11 cycles. TCRdb used MiXCR to reprocess the 5' RACE reads, holding one entry per CDR3 protein. The sample lists some 640,000 distinct CDR3 sequences, roughly 31% occurring once. Germline V lookup: CDR1 SGHVS, CDR2 FNYEAQ. V shed 3 bases, J shed 0 bases, and the junction held 5 bases outside the gene matches. The CDR3 spans 15 residues. The specimen sequenced was blood. V usage is TRBV7-6 and J usage is TRBJ2-7; 7 positions match TRBD2. This receptor was obtained from a woman of 80 years or more in good health. This chain's CDR3 is CASSFYGGSSYEQYF. DNA of the CDR3: TGTGCCAGCAGCTTCTACGGGGGGAGCTCCTACGAGCAGTACTTC.